These T cell receptor beta chains were read from a single sample in a study of T-cell reconstitution after alpha-beta-depleted transplantation in children. TCRdb ran MiXCR on the PCR reads and lists one entry per CDR3 protein. Altogether 700,000 or so distinct CDR3 sequences are present, roughly 14% being singletons, with the ten largest covering approximately 0.8%. The source material was PBMCs, sampled before TCRalphabeta/CD19-depleted stem cell transplant. These receptors were taken from a girl aged 2-10 years with congenital amegakaryocytic thrombocytopenia, due to receive a stem cell transplant. Each CDR3 is given without its conserved first and last residue.

CDR3 protein,CDR3 length,V gene,J gene
ATSATGTDSWYEQY,14,TRBV24-1,TRBJ2-7
ASSVDSGQSYEQY,13,TRBV9,TRBJ2-7
SVFVPNTEAF,10,TRBV29-1,TRBJ1-1
ASSFPGLPSYEQY,13,TRBV12-3/TRBV12-4,TRBJ2-7
ASSLDLREQF,10,TRBV7-9,TRBJ2-1
AWTRTGANEQY,11,TRBV30,TRBJ2-7
SAETSRETQY,10,TRBV20-1,TRBJ2-5
SARAPGLAGSGANVLT,16,TRBV20-1,TRBJ2-6
AISDWGDGNTIY,12,TRBV10-3,TRBJ1-3
ASSRLESRRELF,12,TRBV19,TRBJ2-2
SVEAENSAYPAGANVLT,17,TRBV29-1,TRBJ2-6
ASSDSAAFSYNEQF,14,TRBV6-4,TRBJ2-1
SASGALADSYNEQF,14,TRBV20-1,TRBJ2-1
ASIEGPSYNEQF,12,TRBV28,TRBJ2-1
SARYLGAGDHRTGGYT,16,TRBV20-1,TRBJ1-2
ASSSRRLAGLYNEQF,15,TRBV7-8,TRBJ2-1
ASSFSVSGRAGNEQF,15,TRBV5-1,TRBJ2-1
ASSLAGTGMKY,11,TRBV5-1,TRBJ2-4
ASTEGGTDTQY,11,TRBV5-1,TRBJ2-3
ASSSRGFHEQF,11,TRBV5-1,TRBJ2-1
SVEGTGSEDTQY,12,TRBV29-1,TRBJ2-3
ASSLAVGGLGDEQF,14,TRBV12-3/TRBV12-4,TRBJ2-1
ATSDSPVETQY,11,TRBV24-1,TRBJ2-5
SVEEGTVNTGELF,13,TRBV29-1,TRBJ2-2
SVDSGVTGELF,11,TRBV29-1,TRBJ2-2
SARGPEADTQY,11,TRBV20-1,TRBJ2-3
ASSLGTSGILYNEQF,15,TRBV5-1,TRBJ2-1
ASSLGQGDTGELF,13,TRBV5-1,TRBJ2-2
ASSLRGSGRVYSETQY,16,TRBV11-2,TRBJ2-5
SARPGGPRNTEAF,13,TRBV20-1,TRBJ1-1
ASSLGAAGPLNTEAF,15,TRBV5-1,TRBJ1-1
ASSLAPGAPYEQY,13,TRBV7-9,TRBJ2-7
ASSETSGRDTQY,12,TRBV2,TRBJ2-3
ASRVREVPGELF,12,TRBV6-1,TRBJ2-2
ASSGGIGENQPQH,13,TRBV25-1,TRBJ1-5
SVGRDGYNEQF,11,TRBV20-1,TRBJ2-1
ASSERRGSGANVLT,14,TRBV25-1,TRBJ2-6
SATRTSGQHNEQF,13,TRBV20-1,TRBJ2-1
AWSVLSGTSGSVEQF,15,TRBV30,TRBJ2-1
ATSSSWGSELF,11,TRBV24-1,TRBJ1-4
SAREGLAGGPTHEQY,15,TRBV20-1,TRBJ2-7
ASSPPGGGYSNQPQH,15,TRBV28,TRBJ1-5
ASSLVPPSGGTDTQY,15,TRBV7-9,TRBJ2-3
ASSEWGTKSSEQY,13,TRBV10-1,TRBJ2-7
SADGTGDSGANVLT,14,TRBV29-1,TRBJ2-6
ASSPPGQGYNEQF,13,TRBV12-3/TRBV12-4,TRBJ2-1
ASSRTPSSYNEQL,13,TRBV7-6,TRBJ2-1
AISESEGLALSYEQY,15,TRBV10-3,TRBJ2-7
SVVPRGELF,9,TRBV29-1,TRBJ2-2
ASSATGTGDYGYT,13,TRBV7-3,TRBJ1-2
ATSAPVGLDNTGELF,15,TRBV24-1,TRBJ2-2
ASRTEDTQY,9,TRBV21-1,TRBJ2-3
ASGERDSNEQF,11,TRBV7-9,TRBJ2-1
ASSPFRGQLF,10,TRBV12-3/TRBV12-4,TRBJ2-2